The rows below give T cell receptor beta chains drawn from one sample of a study of cytomegalovirus exposure and HLA in healthy donors. The repertoire was sequenced with immunoSEQ multiplex PCR; TCRdb's copy has only in-frame clones and lacks some. Of 150,000 or so clones in the sample, over 80% were seen once. The sequencing input was PBMCs. The receptors derive from a male donor in good health and CMV-seropositive. Each CDR3 is given with its conserved first and last residue. Fields, in order: V gene, D gene, J gene, clone size, CDR3 DNA, CDR3 protein. D genes are given only for firm matches. Clone size is given for some rows only: seen once, a few or many times, or a class if the clone is expanded.

>TRBV19|TRBD1|TRBJ2-7|NA
TGTGCCAGTAGTGTGGTTGTGGCAGGGGGCTCCTACGAGCAGTACTTC
CASSVVVAGGSYEQYF
>TRBV6-5|NA|TRBJ2-7|NA
TGTGCCAGCAGTCGGGACACCGTCTCCTACGAGCAGTACTTC
CASSRDTVSYEQYF
>TRBV5-6|TRBD2|TRBJ2-5|NA
TGTGCCAGCAGCTTGGGGCTAGCGGGGAAAACCCTGGAGACCCAGTACTTC
CASSLGLAGKTLETQYF
>TRBV18|NA|TRBJ1-3|once
TGTGCCAGCTCACCACAGGGAGCTGGAAACACCATATATTTT
CASSPQGAGNTIYF
>TRBV10-3|NA|TRBJ2-1|NA
TGTGCCATCAGTGAGTCAGGGGACTACAATGAGCAGTTCTTC
CAISESGDYNEQFF
>TRBV9|NA|TRBJ2-5|NA
TGTGCCAGCAGCACTCTCGGGGACTTACAAGAGACCCAGTACTTC
CASSTLGDLQETQYF
>TRBV7-7|TRBD2|TRBJ2-5|few
TGTGCTAGCAGCAGCGCTAGCGGGAGGGGAGAGACCCAGTACTTC
CASSSASGRGETQYF
>TRBV7-9|TRBD2|TRBJ2-7|few
TGTGCCAGCAGCGATACCGGGACTAGCGGAGCCGACTACGAGCAGTACTTC
CASSDTGTSGADYEQYF
>TRBV7-2|TRBD2|TRBJ2-7|NA
TGTGCCAGCAGCTATCAAGGGACTAGCGGGAGACACGAGCAGTACTTC
CASSYQGTSGRHEQYF
>TRBV28|NA|TRBJ1-2|once
TGTGCCAGCAGTTCCCGCCGTGGGGCCGGCACTTCTAACTATGGCTACACCTTC
CASSSRRGAGTSNYGYTF
>TRBV19|NA|TRBJ1-1|few
TGTGCCAGTAGTATAGGCGGGGGCAGGGACGCTTTCTTT
CASSIGGGRDAFF
>TRBV18|NA|TRBJ1-2|once
TGTGCCAGCTCAACACCCTCGATGGGAGATGGCTACACCTTC
CASSTPSMGDGYTF
>TRBV27|NA|TRBJ1-2|NA
TGTGCCAGCAGTTCCTCTACCGAGGGTGGCTATGGCTACACCTTC
CASSSSTEGGYGYTF
>TRBV6-6|NA|TRBJ2-1|NA
TGTGCTAGCAGTTCGACTGTTAATGAGCAGTTCTTC
CASSSTVNEQFF
>TRBV27|NA|TRBJ1-2|few
TGTGCCAGCAGTTTATCGAGGCAGTACTATGGCTACACCTTC
CASSLSRQYYGYTF
>TRBV7-2|TRBD2|TRBJ2-1|NA
TGTGCCAGCACCGGTGGGGGGGGGTCCTACAATGAGCAGTTCTTC
CASTGGGGSYNEQFF